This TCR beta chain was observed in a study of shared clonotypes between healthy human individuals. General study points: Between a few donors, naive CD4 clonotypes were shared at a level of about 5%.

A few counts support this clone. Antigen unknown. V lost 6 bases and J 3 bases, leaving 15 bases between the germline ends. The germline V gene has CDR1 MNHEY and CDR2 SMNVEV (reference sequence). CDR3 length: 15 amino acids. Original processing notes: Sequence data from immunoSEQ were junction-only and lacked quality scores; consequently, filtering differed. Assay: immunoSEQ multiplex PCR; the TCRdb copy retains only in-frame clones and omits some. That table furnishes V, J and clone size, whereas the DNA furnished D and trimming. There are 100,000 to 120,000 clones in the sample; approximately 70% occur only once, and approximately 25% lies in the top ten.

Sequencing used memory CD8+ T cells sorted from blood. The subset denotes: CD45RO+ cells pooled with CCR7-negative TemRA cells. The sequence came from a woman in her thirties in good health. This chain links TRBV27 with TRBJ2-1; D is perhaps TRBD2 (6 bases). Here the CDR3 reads CASSPGLSGYNEQFF. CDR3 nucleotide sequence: TGTGCCAGCAGCCCGGGACTTTCCGGCTACAATGAGCAGTTCTTC.